A selection of T cell receptor beta chains follows, all from one sample in a study of blood T cell repertoires in COVID-19. Clones were sequenced by immunoSEQ multiplex PCR, and TCRdb holds only the in-frame ones, with some missing. The table lists about 280,000 clones, about 86% of them singletons. Sequencing was performed on peripheral blood. The receptors were sampled from a woman in her seventies with COVID-19, enrolled during active disease. The CDR3 runs from the conserved cysteine through the conserved F or W. The order of the fields is V gene, J gene, CDR3 length, clone size, D gene, CDR3 DNA, CDR3 protein. D genes are given only for firm matches. Part of the rows lack a size; the others show once, few, many or a class for expanded clones.

v_call: TRBV2
j_call: TRBJ1-3
cdr3_length: 15
clone_size: .
d_call: .
cdr3_nt: TGTGCCAGCAGTGAAAGCGGGGGCGCCGGAAACACCATATATTTT
cdr3_aa: CASSESGGAGNTIYF

v_call: TRBV5-6
j_call: TRBJ2-1
cdr3_length: 13
clone_size: .
d_call: .
cdr3_nt: TGTGCCAGCAGCTTCACAGGTTTTGGTGAGCAGTTCTTC
cdr3_aa: CASSFTGFGEQFF

v_call: TRBV27
j_call: TRBJ2-3
cdr3_length: 13
clone_size: .
d_call: .
cdr3_nt: TGTGCCAGCAGTTACTCCTCCACAGATACGCAGTATTTT
cdr3_aa: CASSYSSTDTQYF

v_call: TRBV12-3/TRBV12-4
j_call: TRBJ2-5
cdr3_length: 11
clone_size: .
d_call: .
cdr3_nt: TGTGCCAGCAGTTTGTCGGAGACCCAGTACTTC
cdr3_aa: CASSLSETQYF

v_call: TRBV13
j_call: TRBJ2-1
cdr3_length: 15
clone_size: .
d_call: TRBD2
cdr3_nt: TGTGCCAGCAGCCGCGAGCGGGGGTCCTACAATGAGCAGTTCTTC
cdr3_aa: CASSRERGSYNEQFF

v_call: TRBV2
j_call: TRBJ1-6
cdr3_length: 14
clone_size: .
d_call: .
cdr3_nt: TGTGCCAGCTGTATAGCAGGGGAGAATTCACCCCTCCACTTT
cdr3_aa: CASCIAGENSPLHF

v_call: TRBV18
j_call: TRBJ1-1
cdr3_length: 15
clone_size: .
d_call: .
cdr3_nt: TGTGCCAGCTCCAATGGGGGGTGGAAGAACACTGAAGCTTTCTTT
cdr3_aa: CASSNGGWKNTEAFF

v_call: TRBV6-5
j_call: TRBJ2-7
cdr3_length: 13
clone_size: .
d_call: TRBD2
cdr3_nt: TGTGCCAGCAGTTACTCGGGAGGGGCGGAGCAGTACTTC
cdr3_aa: CASSYSGGAEQYF

v_call: TRBV2
j_call: TRBJ2-7
cdr3_length: 14
clone_size: .
d_call: .
cdr3_nt: TGTGCCAGCAGTGTACAGGGTCCCTCCTACGAGCAGTACTTC
cdr3_aa: CASSVQGPSYEQYF

v_call: TRBV24-1
j_call: TRBJ1-5
cdr3_length: 13
clone_size: .
d_call: .
cdr3_nt: TGTGCCACCAGTGAGGGCAAGAATCAGCCCCAGCATTTT
cdr3_aa: CATSEGKNQPQHF

v_call: TRBV5-6
j_call: TRBJ2-5
cdr3_length: 13
clone_size: .
d_call: .
cdr3_nt: TGTGCCAGCAGCTCAAGAGGGTGGGAGACCCAGTACTTC
cdr3_aa: CASSSRGWETQYF

v_call: TRBV24-1
j_call: TRBJ1-6
cdr3_length: 18
clone_size: few
d_call: .
cdr3_nt: TGTGCCACCAGTGATTTTCCCTCGATCAGCTCCTATAATTCACCCCTCCACTTT
cdr3_aa: CATSDFPSISSYNSPLHF

v_call: TRBV11-2
j_call: TRBJ2-7
cdr3_length: 15
clone_size: .
d_call: .
cdr3_nt: TGTGCCAGCAGCCCGGTGGGGGGGGCGGGCTACGAGCAGTACTTC
cdr3_aa: CASSPVGGAGYEQYF

v_call: TRBV5-1
j_call: TRBJ1-1
cdr3_length: 14
clone_size: .
d_call: TRBD1
cdr3_nt: TGCGCCAGCAGCCGGTCGCAGGGGGGCACTGAAGCTTTCTTT
cdr3_aa: CASSRSQGGTEAFF

v_call: TRBV18
j_call: TRBJ2-5
cdr3_length: 16
clone_size: .
d_call: .
cdr3_nt: TGTGCCAGCTCACCACCAGCACTCGGGGGTGGGGAGACCCAGTACTTC
cdr3_aa: CASSPPALGGGETQYF

v_call: TRBV18
j_call: TRBJ1-2
cdr3_length: 13
clone_size: .
d_call: .
cdr3_nt: TGTGCCAGCTCCCAGGATTATCAGGGCGGCTACACCTTC
cdr3_aa: CASSQDYQGGYTF